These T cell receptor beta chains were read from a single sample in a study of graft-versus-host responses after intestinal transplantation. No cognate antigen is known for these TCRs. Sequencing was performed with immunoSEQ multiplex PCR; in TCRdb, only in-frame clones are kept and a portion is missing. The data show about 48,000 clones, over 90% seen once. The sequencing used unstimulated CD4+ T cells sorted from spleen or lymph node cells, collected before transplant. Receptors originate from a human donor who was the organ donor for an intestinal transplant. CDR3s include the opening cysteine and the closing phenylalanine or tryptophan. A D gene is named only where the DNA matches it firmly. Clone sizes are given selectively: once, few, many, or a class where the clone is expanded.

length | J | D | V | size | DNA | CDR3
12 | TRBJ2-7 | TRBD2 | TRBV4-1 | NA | TGCGCCAGCAGCCGGACTAGTGACGAGCAGTACTTC | CASSRTSDEQYF
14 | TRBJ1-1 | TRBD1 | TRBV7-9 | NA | TGTGCCAGCAGCTGGACAGGGGTGAACACTGAAGCTTTCTTT | CASSWTGVNTEAFF
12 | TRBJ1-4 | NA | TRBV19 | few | TGTGCCAGTAGTAGGAGTAATGAAAAACTGTTTTTT | CASSRSNEKLFF
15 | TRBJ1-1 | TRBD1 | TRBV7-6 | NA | TGTGCCAGCAGCCCAACGGCGACAGGGGGCACTGAAGCTTTCTTT | CASSPTATGGTEAFF
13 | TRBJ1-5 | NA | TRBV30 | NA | TGTGCCTGGAGTTTCGGGGGCGGCCAGCCCCAGCATTTT | CAWSFGGGQPQHF
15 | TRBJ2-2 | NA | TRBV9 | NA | TGTGCCAGCAGACCCGGGACAACGAACACCGGGGAGCTGTTTTTT | CASRPGTTNTGELFF
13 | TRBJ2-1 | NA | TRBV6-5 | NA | TGTGCCAGCAGTTACTCCAGGTACAATGAGCAGTTCTTC | CASSYSRYNEQFF
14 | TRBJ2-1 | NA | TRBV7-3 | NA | TGTGCCAGCAGCCAGGACGAGGGGGGTAATGAGCAGTTCTTC | CASSQDEGGNEQFF
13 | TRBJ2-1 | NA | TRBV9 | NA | TGTGCCAGCAGCGTCGAGCCTTACAATGAGCAGTTCTTC | CASSVEPYNEQFF
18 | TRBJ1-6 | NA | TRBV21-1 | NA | TGTGCCAGCAGGATTAACATAGCTACACAACATCATAATTCACCCCTCCACTTT | CASRINIATQHHNSPLHF
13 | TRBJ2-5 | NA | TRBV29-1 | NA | TGCAGCGCAGTAGGGACGGACCAAGAGACCCAGTACTTC | CSAVGTDQETQYF
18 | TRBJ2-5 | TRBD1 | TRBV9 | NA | TGTGCCAGCAGCCTAAGGGACAGGGTAGGAGTAGCCCAAGAGACCCAGTACTTC | CASSLRDRVGVAQETQYF
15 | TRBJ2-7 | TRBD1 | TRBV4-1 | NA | TGCGCCAGCAGATCATATACAGGGGGGACCTACGAGCAGTACTTC | CASRSYTGGTYEQYF
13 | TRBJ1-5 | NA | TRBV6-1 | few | TGTGCCAGCAACCGATACGGCAATCAGCCCCAGCATTTT | CASNRYGNQPQHF
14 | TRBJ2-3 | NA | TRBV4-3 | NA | TGCGCCAGCAGCCAAGATCCGGGGTCAGATACGCAGTATTTT | CASSQDPGSDTQYF